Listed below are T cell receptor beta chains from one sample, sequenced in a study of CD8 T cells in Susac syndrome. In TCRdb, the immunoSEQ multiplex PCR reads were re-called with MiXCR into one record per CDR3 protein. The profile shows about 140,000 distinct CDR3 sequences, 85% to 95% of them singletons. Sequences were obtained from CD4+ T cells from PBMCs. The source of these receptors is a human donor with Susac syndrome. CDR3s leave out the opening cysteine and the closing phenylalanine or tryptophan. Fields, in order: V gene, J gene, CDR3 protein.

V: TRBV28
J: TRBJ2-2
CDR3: ASRAGGSTGELF

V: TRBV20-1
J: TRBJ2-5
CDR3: SANRQGPQETQY

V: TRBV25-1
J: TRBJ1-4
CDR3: ASSESGETEKLF

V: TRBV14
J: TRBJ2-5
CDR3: ASSQMWRETQY

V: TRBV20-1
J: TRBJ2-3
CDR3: SATWGGTDTQY

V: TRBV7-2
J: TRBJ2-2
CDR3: ASSYDPFAGELF

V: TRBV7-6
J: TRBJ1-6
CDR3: ASSFARVGSPLH

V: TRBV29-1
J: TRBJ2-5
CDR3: SVEDLYGNQETQY

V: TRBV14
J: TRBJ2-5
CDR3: ASSLYRVQY

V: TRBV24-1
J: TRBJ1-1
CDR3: ATSDGGVNTEAF

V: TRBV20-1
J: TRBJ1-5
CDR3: SASAGYSNQPQH

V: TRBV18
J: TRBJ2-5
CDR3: ASSGQRETQY

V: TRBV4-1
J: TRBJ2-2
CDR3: ASSGTSGGVGTGELF

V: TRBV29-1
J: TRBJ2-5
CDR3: SGTGGARETQY

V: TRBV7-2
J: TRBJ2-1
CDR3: ASSLDRVGNEQF

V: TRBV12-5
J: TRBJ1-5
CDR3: ASGPSTGLKQPQH

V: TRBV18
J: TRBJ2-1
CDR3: ASSPRELAPQPSEQF

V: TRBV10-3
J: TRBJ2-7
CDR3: AISDSNLRGSYEQY